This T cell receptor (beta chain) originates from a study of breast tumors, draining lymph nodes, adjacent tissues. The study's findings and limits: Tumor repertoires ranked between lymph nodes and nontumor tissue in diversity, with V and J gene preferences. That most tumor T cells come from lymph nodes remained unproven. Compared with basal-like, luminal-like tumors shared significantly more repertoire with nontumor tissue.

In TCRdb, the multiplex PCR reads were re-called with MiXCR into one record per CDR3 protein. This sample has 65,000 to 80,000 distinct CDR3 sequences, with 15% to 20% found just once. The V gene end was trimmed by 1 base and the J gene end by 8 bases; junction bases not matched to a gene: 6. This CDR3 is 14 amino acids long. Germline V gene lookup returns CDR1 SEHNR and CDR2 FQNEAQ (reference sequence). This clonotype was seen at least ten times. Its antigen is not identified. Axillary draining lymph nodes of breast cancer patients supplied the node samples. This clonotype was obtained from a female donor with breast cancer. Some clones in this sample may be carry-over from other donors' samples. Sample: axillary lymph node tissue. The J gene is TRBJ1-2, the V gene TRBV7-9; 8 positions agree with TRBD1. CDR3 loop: CASSLDIPGGGYTF. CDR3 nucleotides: TGTGCCAGCAGCTTAGATATCCCAGGGGGCGGCTACACCTTC.